Listed below are T cell receptor beta chains from one sample, sequenced in a study of vaccination and CD4 T cells after COVID-19. Antigen specificity for these receptors is unknown. One entry per CDR3 protein results from TCRdb running MiXCR on the PCR reads. The sample includes roughly 7,700 distinct CDR3 sequences, 45% to 65% of them seen just once. The sequenced sample consisted of CD4+ T cells from blood, cultured in vitro. These receptors all come from a human donor in good health. Both conserved end residues are part of each CDR3. The D gene is left open where the match is weak. Rows give clone size only sometimes, using once, few, many, or a class for an expanded clone.

cdr3_aa cdr3_nt d_call clone_size j_call v_call
CASRNPTGGRYNEQFF TGTGCCAGCAGAAACCCGACAGGGGGCAGGTACAATGAGCAGTTCTTC TRBD1 large TRBJ2-1 TRBV27
CASSLKLAGANEQFF TGCGCCAGCAGCTTGAAACTAGCGGGAGCCAATGAGCAGTTCTTC TRBD2 once TRBJ2-1 TRBV5-1
CASRPDRAKGYTF TGCGCCAGCAGACCCGACAGGGCTAAAGGCTACACCTTC TRBD1 . TRBJ1-2 TRBV5-1
CASSESHTDTQYF TGTGCCAGCAGTGAATCCCACACAGATACGCAGTATTTT . . TRBJ2-3 TRBV6-1
CSAREGGDSSDTQYF TGCAGTGCTAGAGAAGGGGGCGATTCCTCAGATACGCAGTATTTT TRBD1 . TRBJ2-3 TRBV20-1
CASSSFRDPTNYGYTF TGTGCCAGCAGTTCCTTCCGGGACCCCACTAACTATGGCTACACCTTC . once TRBJ1-2 TRBV6-5
CASKWGGSSGYTF TGTGCCAGCAAGTGGGGGGGATCAAGTGGCTACACCTTC . few TRBJ1-2 TRBV6-2/TRBV6-3
CASSFRGAETEAFF TGTGCCAGCAGCTTTAGGGGGGCGGAAACTGAAGCTTTCTTT . . TRBJ1-1 TRBV21-1
CATSRATNEKLFF TGTGCCACCAGCAGAGCAACTAATGAAAAACTGTTTTTT . few TRBJ1-4 TRBV15
CASSQAGSGGYGYTF TGTGCCAGCAGCCAAGCGGGGAGTGGGGGCTATGGCTACACCTTC . few TRBJ1-2 TRBV14
CASSLTGANQPQHF TGTGCCAGCAGCCTCACAGGGGCCAATCAGCCCCAGCATTTT TRBD1 . TRBJ1-5 TRBV7-2
CASSSRRTGGWGNQPQHF TGTGCCAGTAGTTCGCGCCGGACAGGGGGCTGGGGCAATCAGCCCCAGCATTTT TRBD1 . TRBJ1-5 TRBV19
CSASRTGVTEKLFF TGCAGTGCTAGTAGAACAGGGGTGACTGAAAAACTGTTTTTT TRBD1 . TRBJ1-4 TRBV20-1
CASSYFGTAAFF TGTGCCAGCAGTTACTTTGGGACCGCCGCTTTCTTT . few TRBJ1-1 TRBV6-5
CASSYKNQPQHF TGTGCCAGCAGTTATAAAAATCAGCCCCAGCATTTT . few TRBJ1-5 TRBV6-5
CASSTTGQGPYGYTF TGTGCCAGCAGCACCACAGGACAGGGGCCCTATGGCTACACCTTC TRBD1 . TRBJ1-2 TRBV6-2/TRBV6-3
CASSSGGGTGSTPLHF TGTGCCAGCAGCAGTGGGGGCGGGACAGGGTCAACACCCCTCCACTTT TRBD1 . TRBJ1-6 TRBV7-9
CASSMGMGNQPQHF TGTGCCAGTAGTATGGGGATGGGCAATCAGCCCCAGCATTTT . . TRBJ1-5 TRBV19
CASRSTRVGYGYTF TGTGCCAGCAGGTCGACACGGGTCGGCTATGGCTACACCTTC . few TRBJ1-2 TRBV12-3/TRBV12-4
CAASSGDDNSPLHF TGTGCCGCCAGCTCCGGGGATGACAATTCACCCCTCCACTTT . few TRBJ1-6 TRBV19
CSVVVPGGQRGTQYF TGCAGTGTCGTAGTCCCGGGGGGCCAAAGGGGTACGCAGTATTTT . few TRBJ2-3 TRBV20-1
CASSFSTDRGRIDEQYF TGTGCCAGCAGTTTCTCAACCGACAGGGGGCGAATCGACGAGCAGTACTTC TRBD1 . TRBJ2-7 TRBV6-8
CASSLGARRTGELFF TGTGCCAGCAGTTTAGGCGCGCGAAGGACCGGGGAGCTGTTTTTT . few TRBJ2-2 TRBV12-3/TRBV12-4
CATSDTDRAHGYTF TGTGCCACCAGTGATACTGACAGGGCCCATGGCTACACCTTC TRBD1 . TRBJ1-2 TRBV24-1
CASSRGNQPQHF TGTGCCAGCAGCAGGGGCAATCAGCCCCAGCATTTT . few TRBJ1-5 TRBV6-1
CASSVEQGNYGYTF TGTGCCAGCAGTGTCGAACAGGGGAACTATGGCTACACCTTC TRBD1 . TRBJ1-2 TRBV6-4
CASSQESVGQGHTGELFF TGCGCCAGCAGCCAAGAATCTGTAGGACAGGGTCACACCGGGGAGCTGTTTTTT TRBD1 . TRBJ2-2 TRBV4-3
CAWSVGGSAGANVLTF TGTGCCTGGAGTGTGGGAGGGTCTGCTGGGGCCAACGTCCTGACTTTC TRBD2 . TRBJ2-6 TRBV30
CSARVVQETQYF TGCAGTGCTAGAGTGGTCCAAGAGACCCAGTACTTC . few TRBJ2-5 TRBV20-1
CASSQSGVQETQYF TGTGCCAGCAGCCAATCAGGGGTCCAAGAGACCCAGTACTTC . . TRBJ2-5 TRBV12-3/TRBV12-4
CASSSGVGGYTF TGTGCCAGCAGTTCGGGAGTGGGTGGCTACACCTTC . few TRBJ1-2 TRBV27
CASTGGTSSPLHF TGTGCCAGCACAGGGGGCACGTCTTCACCCCTCCACTTT TRBD1 . TRBJ1-6 TRBV12-3/TRBV12-4
CASSDRELYGYTF TGTGCCAGCAGTGACAGGGAGCTCTATGGCTACACCTTC . . TRBJ1-2 TRBV6-1
CASSITQGTGELFF TGTGCCAGCAGTATCACACAGGGGACCGGGGAGCTGTTTTTT TRBD1 . TRBJ2-2 TRBV27
CASSEGQSTDTQYF TGCGCCAGCAGTGAGGGACAGTCCACAGATACGCAGTATTTT . few TRBJ2-3 TRBV10-1
CSVVEQPREPQHF TGCAGCGTCGTCGAACAGCCTCGGGAGCCCCAGCATTTT . . TRBJ1-5 TRBV29-1
CASRTGTDTGELFF TGTGCCAGCAGGACGGGGACAGATACCGGGGAGCTGTTTTTT TRBD1 . TRBJ2-2 TRBV7-9
CASSFDPGGTYEQYF TGTGCCAGCAGTTTTGACCCGGGCGGGACCTACGAGCAGTACTTC . . TRBJ2-7 TRBV27
CASSTGGSVTYGYTF TGCGCCAGCAGCACAGGGGGCAGTGTCACATATGGCTACACCTTC TRBD1 . TRBJ1-2 TRBV5-1
CASSYLGETQYF TGTGCCAGTAGTTACCTTGGGGAGACCCAGTACTTC . . TRBJ2-5 TRBV19
CASSPGTGVRDGYTF TGTGCCAGCAGCCCTGGGACGGGTGTTAGAGATGGCTACACCTTC . . TRBJ1-2 TRBV7-8
CASRTDRGSYGYTF TGTGCCAGCAGGACCGACAGGGGTAGCTATGGCTACACCTTC TRBD1 few TRBJ1-2 TRBV27
CASSHRRQGIAFF TGTGCCAGCAGCCACCGACGGCAGGGTATAGCTTTCTTT . few TRBJ1-1 TRBV12-3/TRBV12-4
CASMGSAGVGGTQYF TGCGCCAGCATGGGTTCCGCGGGAGTAGGCGGTACGCAGTATTTT TRBD2 few TRBJ2-3 TRBV10-2
CASSQLISSGVPYF TGCGCCAGCAGCCAACTCATCTCTAGCGGGGTCCCGTACTTC TRBD2 . TRBJ2-7 TRBV4-1
CASSLEGDSNQPQHF TGTGCCAGCAGCTTAGAAGGGGATAGCAATCAGCCCCAGCATTTT . . TRBJ1-5 TRBV7-9
CASGETSGKTDTQYF TGTGCTAGTGGAGAAACTAGCGGGAAGACAGATACGCAGTATTTT TRBD2 . TRBJ2-3 TRBV12-5
CATAREGHTGELFF TGTGCCACCGCACGGGAGGGGCACACCGGGGAGCTGTTTTTT TRBD2 . TRBJ2-2 TRBV15
CASSESVGSYEQYF TGTGCCAGCAGTGAATCGGTCGGCTCCTACGAGCAGTACTTC . . TRBJ2-7 TRBV6-1